This TCR beta chain was sequenced for a study of beta chain features in type 1 diabetes. Study-level results: Shorter TCRB CDR3s, moderately but significantly so, marked every one of the four CD4+ subsets in Type 1 diabetes patients. Among patients, naive, central memory and Treg TCRB repertoires appeared more similar than among healthy donors.

Worth noting for this clone: Antigen specificity is unknown. The same CDR3 arises from other DNA sequences in this sample as well.

V was pared by 2 bases and J by 8 bases, with 9 bases between. Germline CDR1 is GTSNPN and CDR2 is SVGIG (reference sequence). The CDR3 runs to 11 residues. Reverse transcribing all isolated RNA meant expressed TCRB transcripts were sequenced. About 3.6 million reads per sample on average were obtained from naive, central memory and regulatory T cell samples. Sequencing was performed with immunoSEQ multiplex PCR; in TCRdb, only in-frame clones are kept and a portion is missing. This sample yields 280,000 or so clones, of which approximately 15% are seen a single time; 0.015% to 0.017% belongs to the top ten.

The sequenced material came from naive CD4+ T cells from blood. The source of this sequence is a young man with type 1 diabetes. This chain uses TRBV30 with TRBJ1-2; a weak D match, TRBD1 (5 bases). The CDR3: CAWSPGYGYTF. The CDR3 DNA sequence: TGTGCCTGGAGTCCAGGGTACGGCTACACCTTC.